This T cell receptor beta chain is drawn from a study of CD8+CD57+ T cells in acquired aplastic anemia. This clonotype occurred a few times. Using genomic DNA as the template, TCR beta VDJ and CDR3 profiling was carried out. Each CDR3 protein gets one entry after TCRdb re-called the reads with MiXCR. The sample holds 190,000 or so distinct CDR3 sequences, over 55% seen once. CDR1 and CDR2 (germline): LNHNV, YYDKDF (reference sequence). The CDR3 is made up of 14 amino acids. Trimming pared 3 bases from V and 6 bases from J, leaving 14 bases between. The clonotype was recovered from a human donor in good health. The rearrangement links TRBV15 to TRBJ1-1, with a weak D call TRBD1 (6 bases). Material for sequencing was sorted CD4+, CD8+, or CD8+CD57+ T cells (not recorded which) from PBMCs. Written as DNA, the CDR3 is TGTGCCACCAGCAGTTTACAGGGAGAGGCTGAAGCTTTCTTT. It is translated as CATSSLQGEAEAFF.